This TCR beta chain was obtained from a study of blood T cell repertoires in COVID-19. Study background: T cells, B-cell-depleted T cells, or PBMCs supplied cDNA or gDNA.

Some clones are missing from TCRdb's copy, which holds only in-frame ones; the method was immunoSEQ multiplex PCR. The table includes around 200,000 clones, roughly 84% detected once. This clone was recorded only once. V was cut by 2 bases and J by 3 bases, with 20 bases left in between. This CDR3 is built from 17 residues. Looked up from germline, CDR1 is MDHEN and CDR2 is SYDVKM. The origin of this receptor is an elderly woman with acute or convalescent COVID-19. The chain links TRBV28 to TRBJ2-7, with a weak D call TRBD1 (5 bases). Sample: peripheral blood. The CDR3 DNA reads as TGTGCCAGCAGTTTAAATGTATCGACAGCTAGAATCTACGAGCAGTACTTC. Translation: CASSLNVSTARIYEQYF. Full variable domain (outside the CDR3, taken from reference TRBV28 and TRBJ2-7): DVKVTQSSRYLVKRTGEKVFLECVQDMDHENMFWYRQDPGLGLRLIYFSYDVKMKEKGDIPEGYSVSREKKERFSLILESASTNQTSMYLCASSLNVSTARIYEQYFGPGTRLTVT.